Included here is one TCR beta chain sequence, with context. As yet, its antigen is unknown. This specimen comes from a study of Ad26.COV2.S vaccination and SARS-CoV-2 variants. Whole-study findings and limits: Total T cell responses were possibly underestimated by TCR breadth and depth analyses. Substantial breadth was reportedly displayed by spike-specific CD8+ and CD4+ T cell responses after vaccination. Vaccinees and placebo recipients showed similar non-spike TCR breadth.

The V and J ends lost 1 base and 11 bases respectively, with 8 bases between them. The CDR3 contains 11 residues. Using immunoSEQ multiplex PCR, the repertoire was profiled, and TCRdb retains in-frame clones only, with some absent. The repertoire includes some 190,000 clones, 70% to 90% of them detected once, and about 5.9% sits in the top ten. This rearrangement joins TRBV12-3 or TRBV12-4 to TRBJ1-2, with D possibly matching TRBD1 (5 bases). The receptor's source is a human donor who had recovered from COVID-19. The source material was peripheral blood, sampled after recovery from COVID-19. DNA of the CDR3: TGTGCCAGCAGTTTAGGAGGGACTTACACCTTC. Translating it yields CASSLGGTYTF.